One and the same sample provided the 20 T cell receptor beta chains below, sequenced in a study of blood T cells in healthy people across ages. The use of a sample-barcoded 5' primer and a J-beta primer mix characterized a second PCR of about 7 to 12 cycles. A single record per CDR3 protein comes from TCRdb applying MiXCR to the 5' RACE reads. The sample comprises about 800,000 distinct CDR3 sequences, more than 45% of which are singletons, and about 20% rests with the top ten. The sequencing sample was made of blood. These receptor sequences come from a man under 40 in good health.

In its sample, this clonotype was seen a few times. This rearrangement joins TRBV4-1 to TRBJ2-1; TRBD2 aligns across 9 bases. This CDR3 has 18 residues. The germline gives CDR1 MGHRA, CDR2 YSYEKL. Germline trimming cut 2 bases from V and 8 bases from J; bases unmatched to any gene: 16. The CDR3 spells CASSQQVQALAGVDEQFF. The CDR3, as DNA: TGCGCCAGCAGCCAACAGGTCCAGGCCTTAGCGGGAGTAGATGAGCAGTTCTTC.

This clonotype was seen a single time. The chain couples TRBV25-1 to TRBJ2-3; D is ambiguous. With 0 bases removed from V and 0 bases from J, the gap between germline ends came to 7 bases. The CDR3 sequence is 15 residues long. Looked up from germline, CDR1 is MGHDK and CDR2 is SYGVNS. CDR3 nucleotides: TGTGCCAGCAGTGAATACGGAGTGAGCACAGATACGCAGTATTTT. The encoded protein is CASSEYGVSTDTQYF.

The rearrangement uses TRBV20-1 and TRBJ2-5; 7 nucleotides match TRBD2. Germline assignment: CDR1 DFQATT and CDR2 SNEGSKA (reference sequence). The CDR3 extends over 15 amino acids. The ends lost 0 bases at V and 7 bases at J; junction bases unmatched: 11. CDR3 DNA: TGCAGTGCTAGAGATCTGGGACGGGGGGAAGGGACCCAGTACTTC. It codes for CSARDLGRGEGTQYF.

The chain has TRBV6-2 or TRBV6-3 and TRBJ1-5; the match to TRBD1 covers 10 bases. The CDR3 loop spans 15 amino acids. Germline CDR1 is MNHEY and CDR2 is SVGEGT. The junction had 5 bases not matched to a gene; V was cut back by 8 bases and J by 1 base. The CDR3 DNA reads TGTGCCAGCGGATGGGGACAGGGGAGCAATCAGCCCCAGCATTTT. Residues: CASGWGQGSNQPQHF.

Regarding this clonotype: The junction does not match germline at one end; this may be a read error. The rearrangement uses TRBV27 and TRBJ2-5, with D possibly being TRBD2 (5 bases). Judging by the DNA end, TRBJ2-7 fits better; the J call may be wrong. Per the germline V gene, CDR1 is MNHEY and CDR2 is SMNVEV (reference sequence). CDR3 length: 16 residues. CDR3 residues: CAGSLLGQRPYYEQYF. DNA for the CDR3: TGTGCCGGCAGTTTGTTGGGCCAGCGGCCTTACTACGAGCAGTACTTC.

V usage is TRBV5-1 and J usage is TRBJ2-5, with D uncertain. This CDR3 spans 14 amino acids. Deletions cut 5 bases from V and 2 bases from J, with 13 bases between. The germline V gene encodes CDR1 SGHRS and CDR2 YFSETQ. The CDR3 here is CASSRSIDQETQYF. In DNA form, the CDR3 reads TGCGCCAGCAGTAGGTCAATCGATCAAGAGACCCAGTACTTC.

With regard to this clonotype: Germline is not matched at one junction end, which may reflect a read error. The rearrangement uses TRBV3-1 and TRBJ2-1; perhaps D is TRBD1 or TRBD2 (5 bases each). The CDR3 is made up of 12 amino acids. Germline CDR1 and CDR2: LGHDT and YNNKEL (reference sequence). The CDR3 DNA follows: TGTACCAGCAGCCCAGCTTGGGGGGAGCAGTTCTTC. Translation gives CTSSPAWGEQFF.

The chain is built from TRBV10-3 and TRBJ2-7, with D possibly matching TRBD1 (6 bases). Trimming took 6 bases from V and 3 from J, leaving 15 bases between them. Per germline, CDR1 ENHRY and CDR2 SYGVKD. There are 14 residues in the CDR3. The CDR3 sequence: CAISNRERYYEQYF. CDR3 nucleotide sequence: TGTGCCATCAGCAACAGGGAACGATACTACGAGCAGTACTTC.

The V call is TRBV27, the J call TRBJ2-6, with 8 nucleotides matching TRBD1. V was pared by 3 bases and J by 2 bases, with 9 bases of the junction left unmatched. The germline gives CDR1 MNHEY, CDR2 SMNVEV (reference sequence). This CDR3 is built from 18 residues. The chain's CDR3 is CASSFSGGGMTGANVLTF. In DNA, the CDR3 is TGTGCCAGCAGTTTTTCAGGGGGCGGGATGACTGGGGCCAACGTCCTGACTTTC. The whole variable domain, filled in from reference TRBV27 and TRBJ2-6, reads EAQVTQNPRYLITVTGKKLTVTCSQNMNHEYMSWYRQDPGLGLRQIYYSMNVEVTDKGDVPEGYKVSRKEKRNFPLILESPSPNQTSLYFCASSFSGGGMTGANVLTFGAGSRLTVL.

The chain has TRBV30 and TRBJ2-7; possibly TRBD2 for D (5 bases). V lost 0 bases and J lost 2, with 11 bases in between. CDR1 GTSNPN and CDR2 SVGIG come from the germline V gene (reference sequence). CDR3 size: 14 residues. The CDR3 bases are TGTGCCTGGAGTGTTAGAGGGTTCGCCTACGAGCAGTACTTC. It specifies CAWSVRGFAYEQYF.

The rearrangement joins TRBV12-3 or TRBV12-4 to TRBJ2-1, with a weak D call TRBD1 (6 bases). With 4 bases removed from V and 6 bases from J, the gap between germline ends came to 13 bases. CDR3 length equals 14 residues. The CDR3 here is CASSWTARGNEQFF. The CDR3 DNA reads TGTGCCAGCAGTTGGACAGCACGAGGCAATGAGCAGTTCTTC.

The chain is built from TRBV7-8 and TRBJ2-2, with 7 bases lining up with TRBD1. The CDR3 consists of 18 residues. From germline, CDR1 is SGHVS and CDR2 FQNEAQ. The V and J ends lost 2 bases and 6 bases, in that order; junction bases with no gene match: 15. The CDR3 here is CASSLRNAKTGSSGELFF. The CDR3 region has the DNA TGTGCCAGCAGCTTACGGAATGCTAAGACAGGGTCGTCCGGGGAGCTGTTTTTT.

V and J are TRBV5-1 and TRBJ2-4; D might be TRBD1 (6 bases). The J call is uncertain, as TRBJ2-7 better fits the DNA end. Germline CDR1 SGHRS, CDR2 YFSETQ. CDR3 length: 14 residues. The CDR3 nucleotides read TGCGCCAGCACCTCAATAGGACAGTCCTACGAGCAGTACTTC. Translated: CASTSIGQSYEQYF.

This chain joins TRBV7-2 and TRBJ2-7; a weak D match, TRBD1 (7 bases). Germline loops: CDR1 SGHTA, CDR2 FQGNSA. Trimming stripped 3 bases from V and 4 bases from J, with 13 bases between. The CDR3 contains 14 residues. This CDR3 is CASSLTRDSYEQYF. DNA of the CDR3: TGTGCCAGCAGCTTGACGCGGGACAGTTACGAGCAGTACTTC.

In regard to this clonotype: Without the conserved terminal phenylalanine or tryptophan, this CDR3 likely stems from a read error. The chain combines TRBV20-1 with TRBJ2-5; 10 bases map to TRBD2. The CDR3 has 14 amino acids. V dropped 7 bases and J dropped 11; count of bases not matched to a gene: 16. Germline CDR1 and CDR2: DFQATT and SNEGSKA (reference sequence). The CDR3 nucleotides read TGCAGTGGGAGTAGCGGGGGGCGGGGGAATGAGCAGTACTTA. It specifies CSGSSGGRGNEQYL.

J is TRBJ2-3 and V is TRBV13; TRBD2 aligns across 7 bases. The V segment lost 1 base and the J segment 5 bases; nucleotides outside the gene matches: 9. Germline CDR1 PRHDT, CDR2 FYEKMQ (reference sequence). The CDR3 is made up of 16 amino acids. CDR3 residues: CASSLAAREFQDTQYF. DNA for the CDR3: TGTGCCAGCAGCTTAGCGGCGCGGGAGTTCCAAGATACGCAGTATTTT.

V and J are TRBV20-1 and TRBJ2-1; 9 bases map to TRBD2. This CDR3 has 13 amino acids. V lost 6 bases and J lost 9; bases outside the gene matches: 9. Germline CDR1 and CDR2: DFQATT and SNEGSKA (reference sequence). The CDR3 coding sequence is TGCAGTGCCCACAATAGCGGGAGACGTGAGCAGTTCTTC. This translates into CSAHNSGRREQFF.

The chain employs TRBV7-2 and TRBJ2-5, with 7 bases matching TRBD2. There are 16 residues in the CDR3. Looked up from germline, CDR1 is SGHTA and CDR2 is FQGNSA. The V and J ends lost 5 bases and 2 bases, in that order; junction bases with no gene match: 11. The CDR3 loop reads CASSQGPAGGQETQYF. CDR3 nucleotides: TGTGCCAGCAGCCAAGGACCTGCCGGGGGGCAAGAGACCCAGTACTTC.

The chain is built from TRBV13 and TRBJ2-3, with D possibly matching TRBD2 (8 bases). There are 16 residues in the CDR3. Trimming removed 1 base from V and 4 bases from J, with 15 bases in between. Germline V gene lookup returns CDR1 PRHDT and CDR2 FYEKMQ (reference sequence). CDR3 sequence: CASSLDGSGTADTQYF. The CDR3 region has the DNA TGTGCCAGCAGCTTAGATGGTAGCGGGACAGCAGATACGCAGTATTTT.

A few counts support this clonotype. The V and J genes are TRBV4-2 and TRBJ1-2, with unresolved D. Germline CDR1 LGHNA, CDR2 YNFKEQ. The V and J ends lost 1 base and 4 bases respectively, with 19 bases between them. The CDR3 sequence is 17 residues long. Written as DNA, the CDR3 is TGTGCCAGCAGCCAAGCGATGAAGGGTTCGGCCCCCTATGGCTACACCTTC. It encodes CASSQAMKGSAPYGYTF.